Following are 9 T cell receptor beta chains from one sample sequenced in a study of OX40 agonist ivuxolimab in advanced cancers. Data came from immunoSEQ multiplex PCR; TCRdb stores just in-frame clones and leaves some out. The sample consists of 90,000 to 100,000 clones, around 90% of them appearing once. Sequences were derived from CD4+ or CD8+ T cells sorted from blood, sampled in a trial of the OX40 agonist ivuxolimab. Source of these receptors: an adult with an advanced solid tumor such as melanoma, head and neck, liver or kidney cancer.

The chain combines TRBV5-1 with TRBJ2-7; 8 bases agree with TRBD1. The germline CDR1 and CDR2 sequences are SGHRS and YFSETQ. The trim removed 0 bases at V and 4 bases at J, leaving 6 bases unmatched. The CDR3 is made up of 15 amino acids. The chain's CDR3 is CASSLGQGAPYEQYF. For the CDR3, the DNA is TGCGCCAGCAGCTTGGGTCAGGGGGCCCCTTACGAGCAGTACTTC.

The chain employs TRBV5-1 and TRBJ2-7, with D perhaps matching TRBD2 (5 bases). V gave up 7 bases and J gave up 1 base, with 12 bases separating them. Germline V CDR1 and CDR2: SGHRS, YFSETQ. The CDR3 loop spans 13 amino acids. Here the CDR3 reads CASSLDWSYEQYF. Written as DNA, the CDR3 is TGCGCCAGCTCCCTGGACTGGTCCTACGAGCAGTACTTC.

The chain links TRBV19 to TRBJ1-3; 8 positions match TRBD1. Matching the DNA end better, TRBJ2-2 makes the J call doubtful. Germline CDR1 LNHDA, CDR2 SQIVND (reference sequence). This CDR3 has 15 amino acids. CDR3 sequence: CASSVTGGRTGELFF. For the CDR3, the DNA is TGTGCCAGTAGTGTTACAGGGGGTCGTACCGGGGAGCTGTTTTTT.

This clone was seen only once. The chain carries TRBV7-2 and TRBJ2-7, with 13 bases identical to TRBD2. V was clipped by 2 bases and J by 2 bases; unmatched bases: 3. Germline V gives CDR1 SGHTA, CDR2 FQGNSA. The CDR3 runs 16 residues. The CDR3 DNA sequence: TGTGCCAGCAGCTTAAGCGGACTAGCGGGGGCCTACGAGCAGTACTTC. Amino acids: CASSLSGLAGAYEQYF.

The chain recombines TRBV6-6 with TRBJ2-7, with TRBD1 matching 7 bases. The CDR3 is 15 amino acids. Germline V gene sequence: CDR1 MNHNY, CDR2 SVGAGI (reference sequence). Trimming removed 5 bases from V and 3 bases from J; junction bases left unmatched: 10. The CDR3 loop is CASSPPGGPSYEQYF. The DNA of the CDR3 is TGTGCCAGCAGTCCCCCAGGGGGTCCTAGCTACGAGCAGTACTTC.

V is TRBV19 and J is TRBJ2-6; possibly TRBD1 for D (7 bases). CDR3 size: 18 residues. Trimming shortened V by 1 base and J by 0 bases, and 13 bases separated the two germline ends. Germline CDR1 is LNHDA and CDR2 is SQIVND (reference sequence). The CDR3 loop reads CASSIGGGGNSGANVLTF. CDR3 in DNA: TGTGCCAGTAGTATAGGAGGAGGGGGCAACTCTGGGGCCAACGTCCTGACTTTC.

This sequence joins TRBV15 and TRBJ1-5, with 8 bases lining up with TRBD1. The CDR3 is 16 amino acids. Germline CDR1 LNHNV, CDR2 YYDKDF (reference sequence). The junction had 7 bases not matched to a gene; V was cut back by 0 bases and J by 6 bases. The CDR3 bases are TGTGCCACCAGCAGAGATCAACTCGACAGGGGTCAGCCCCAGCATTTT. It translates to CATSRDQLDRGQPQHF.

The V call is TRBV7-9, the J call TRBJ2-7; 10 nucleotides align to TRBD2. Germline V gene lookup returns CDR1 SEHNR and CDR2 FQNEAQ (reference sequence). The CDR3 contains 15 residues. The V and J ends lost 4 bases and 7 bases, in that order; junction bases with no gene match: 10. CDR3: CASSSSAGLAREQYF. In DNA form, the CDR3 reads TGTGCCAGCAGCTCCTCTGCGGGACTAGCGAGGGAGCAGTACTTC.

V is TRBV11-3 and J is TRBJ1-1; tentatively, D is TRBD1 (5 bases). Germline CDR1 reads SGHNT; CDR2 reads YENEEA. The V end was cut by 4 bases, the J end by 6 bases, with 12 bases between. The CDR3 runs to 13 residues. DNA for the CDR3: TGTGCCAGCAGCTCCCCCAGGGCGTCTGAAGCTTTCTTT. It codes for CASSSPRASEAFF.